This T cell receptor (beta chain) was sequenced during a study of cytomegalovirus exposure and HLA in healthy donors. Study in general: From donors who were HLA-typed, an early data release held 80 million to 85 million unique TCRs. Findings of the study overall: What was likely a sequencing artifact was a cluster of highly shared sequence variants.

The PCR contained 60 Vbeta and 13 Jbeta primers. Study processing details: Roughly 76 million unique TCR beta chains, about 10 million of them shared, were counted by a later analysis. The repertoire was sequenced with immunoSEQ multiplex PCR; TCRdb's copy has only in-frame clones and lacks some. D and trimming come from the DNA, and the V and J calls and clone size come from that table. The table includes tens of thousands of clones, roughly 73% detected once. Points on this clone: No antigen is known for it.

In nominal health when sampled, donors likely had unrecorded immune exposures nonetheless. The CDR3 contains 19 residues. Trimming took off 4 bases at V and 0 bases at J, with 19 bases between the two ends. Germline lookup yields CDR1 LGHNA and CDR2 YNFKEQ. This TCR derives from a man between 40 and 49 years old in good health and CMV-seronegative. Sequencing input: PBMCs. The chain links TRBV4-2 to TRBJ2-6; D might be TRBD2 (7 bases). The CDR3 sequence: CASSRRGGSLSSGANVLTF. In DNA form, the CDR3 reads TGTGCCAGCAGCCGTAGGGGGGGCAGCTTAAGCTCTGGGGCCAACGTCCTGACTTTC.